This is a list of T cell receptor beta chains from one sample in a study of cytomegalovirus exposure and HLA in healthy donors. The assay was immunoSEQ multiplex PCR, and TCRdb's table has in-frame clones only and misses some. Of 250,000 to 300,000 clones listed, around 87% are singletons. Material for sequencing was PBMCs. Every receptor here comes from a woman aged 18-29 years in good health and CMV-seronegative. Each CDR3 is given with its conserved first and last residue. A D gene is named only where the DNA matches it firmly.

CDR3: CASSMSLYNEQFF
length: 13
D: .
V: TRBV19
J: TRBJ2-1

CDR3: CASSLTRSFPEQFF
length: 14
D: .
V: TRBV28
J: TRBJ2-1

CDR3: CASSLVGANEKLFF
length: 14
D: .
V: TRBV7-9
J: TRBJ1-4

CDR3: CASNFYRRDRVDTEAFF
length: 17
D: TRBD1
V: TRBV5-1
J: TRBJ1-1

CDR3: CASSQDRAENQPQHF
length: 15
D: TRBD1
V: TRBV7-8
J: TRBJ1-5

CDR3: CASSLGPGTENIQYF
length: 15
D: .
V: TRBV5-1
J: TRBJ2-4

CDR3: CASSLPGHRDTQYF
length: 14
D: .
V: TRBV27
J: TRBJ2-3

CDR3: CASKLGPVTWTGGKADTQYF
length: 20
D: TRBD1
V: TRBV4-1
J: TRBJ2-3

CDR3: CASSLAWAGGTEAFF
length: 15
D: .
V: TRBV7-9
J: TRBJ1-1

CDR3: CASSPRGDTGELFF
length: 14
D: .
V: TRBV18
J: TRBJ2-2

CDR3: CASSGTGFNYGYTF
length: 14
D: TRBD1
V: TRBV9
J: TRBJ1-2

CDR3: CAWGQGPNTGELFF
length: 14
D: TRBD1
V: TRBV30
J: TRBJ2-2

CDR3: CASSLGLAGGQETQYF
length: 16
D: TRBD2
V: TRBV5-4
J: TRBJ2-5

CDR3: CASSFREGGTRRGELFF
length: 17
D: TRBD2
V: TRBV7-2
J: TRBJ2-2

CDR3: CASSLADNEQFF
length: 12
D: .
V: TRBV7-9
J: TRBJ2-1

CDR3: CASSQVLGEETQYF
length: 14
D: .
V: TRBV4-1
J: TRBJ2-5

CDR3: CASSLSQGYGQPQHF
length: 15
D: TRBD1
V: TRBV27
J: TRBJ1-5

CDR3: CASSHRTSYFTDTQYF
length: 16
D: TRBD2
V: TRBV4-1
J: TRBJ2-3

CDR3: CSVVSRGQGIDYGYTF
length: 16
D: TRBD1
V: TRBV29-1
J: TRBJ1-2

CDR3: CASQRRTGEFSYGYTF
length: 16
D: TRBD1
V: TRBV2
J: TRBJ1-2

CDR3: CASSEGTRGYLNEQFF
length: 16
D: TRBD2
V: TRBV7-2
J: TRBJ2-1

CDR3: CASSQGPWSDESPLHF
length: 16
D: .
V: TRBV4-1
J: TRBJ1-6

CDR3: CAWSAQGQSNQKLFF
length: 15
D: .
V: TRBV30
J: TRBJ1-4

CDR3: CASSVAILAGDQYF
length: 14
D: .
V: TRBV9
J: TRBJ2-5

CDR3: CASSYLAGGETQYF
length: 14
D: TRBD2
V: TRBV6-5
J: TRBJ2-5

CDR3: CASSISQGGPYNEQFF
length: 16
D: .
V: TRBV19
J: TRBJ2-1

CDR3: CASSPPTGENTEAFF
length: 15
D: TRBD1
V: TRBV18
J: TRBJ1-1